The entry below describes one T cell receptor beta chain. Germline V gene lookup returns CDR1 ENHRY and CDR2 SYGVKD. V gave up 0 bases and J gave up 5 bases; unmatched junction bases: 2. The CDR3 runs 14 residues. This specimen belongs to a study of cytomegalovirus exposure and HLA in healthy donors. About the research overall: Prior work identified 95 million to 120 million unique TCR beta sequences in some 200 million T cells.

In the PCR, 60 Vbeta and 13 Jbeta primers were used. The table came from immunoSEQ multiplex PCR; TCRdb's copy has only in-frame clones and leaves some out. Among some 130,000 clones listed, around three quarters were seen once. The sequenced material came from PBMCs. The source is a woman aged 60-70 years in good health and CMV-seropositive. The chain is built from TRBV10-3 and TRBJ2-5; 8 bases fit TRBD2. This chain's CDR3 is CAISESPGGETQYF. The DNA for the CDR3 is TGTGCCATCAGTGAGTCGCCGGGAGGGGAGACCCAGTACTTC.